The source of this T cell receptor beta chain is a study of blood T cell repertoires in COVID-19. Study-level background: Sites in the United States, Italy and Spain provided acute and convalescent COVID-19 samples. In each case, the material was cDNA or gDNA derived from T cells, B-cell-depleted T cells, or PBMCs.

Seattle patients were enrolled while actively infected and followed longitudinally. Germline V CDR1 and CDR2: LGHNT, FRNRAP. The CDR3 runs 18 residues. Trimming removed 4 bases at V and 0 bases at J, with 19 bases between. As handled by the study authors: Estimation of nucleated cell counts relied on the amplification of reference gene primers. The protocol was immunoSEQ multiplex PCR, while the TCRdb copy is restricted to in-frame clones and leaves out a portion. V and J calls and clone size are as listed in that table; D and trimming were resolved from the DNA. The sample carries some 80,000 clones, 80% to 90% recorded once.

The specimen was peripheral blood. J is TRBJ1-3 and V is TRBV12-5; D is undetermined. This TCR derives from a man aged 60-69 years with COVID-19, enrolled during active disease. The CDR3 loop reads CASGSTPPSLSSGNTIYF. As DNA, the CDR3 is TGTGCTAGTGGTTCCACCCCCCCGTCATTGAGCTCTGGAAACACCATATATTTT.